This T cell receptor (beta chain) was recovered during a study of T cells after yellow fever vaccination. TCRdb itself ran the 5' RACE reads through MiXCR, one entry per CDR3 protein. The sample lists around 610,000 distinct CDR3 sequences; approximately 13% were seen once. Trimming at V came to 4 bases and at J to 2 bases, leaving 12 bases not matched to a gene. CDR3 length equals 18 residues. The TCR was taken from a man in his thirties or forties who received the YFV17D yellow fever vaccine. The sequencing here drew on PBMCs, taken on the day of the yellow fever booster vaccination. The chain recombines TRBV12-3 or TRBV12-4 with TRBJ1-5, with 9 bases fitting TRBD1. CDR3 DNA sequence: TGTGCCAGCAGTTCCACATACCGGGACAGGGCGGGCAATCAGCCCCAGCATTTT. Its protein product is CASSSTYRDRAGNQPQHF.